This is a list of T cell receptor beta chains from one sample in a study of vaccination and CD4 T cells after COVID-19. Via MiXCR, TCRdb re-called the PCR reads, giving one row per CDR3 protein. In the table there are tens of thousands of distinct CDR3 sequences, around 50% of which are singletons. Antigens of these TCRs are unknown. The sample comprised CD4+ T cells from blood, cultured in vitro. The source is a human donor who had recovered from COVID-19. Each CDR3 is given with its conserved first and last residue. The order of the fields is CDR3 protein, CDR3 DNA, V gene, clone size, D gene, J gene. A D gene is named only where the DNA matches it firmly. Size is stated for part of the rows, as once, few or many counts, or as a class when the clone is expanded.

CASRTLGGLDSPLHF TGTGCCAGCCGAACGTTGGGGGGACTGGATTCACCCCTCCACTTT TRBV6-4 . . TRBJ1-6
CASSITGANQPQHF TGTGCCAGCAGCATAACGGGGGCCAATCAGCCCCAGCATTTT TRBV28 once . TRBJ1-5
CASSPLAGFTDTQYF TGTGCCAGCAGTCCACTAGCGGGGTTCACAGATACGCAGTATTTT TRBV6-2/TRBV6-3 once TRBD2 TRBJ2-3
CASRTGARQPQHF TGTGCCAGCCGAACAGGGGCCCGGCAGCCCCAGCATTTT TRBV6-1 . TRBD1 TRBJ1-5
CASSLLGFETGELFF TGTGCCAGCAGTTTACTGGGATTTGAAACCGGGGAGCTGTTTTTT TRBV27 . . TRBJ2-2
CASKYYNEQFF TGTGCCAGTAAATACTACAATGAGCAGTTCTTC TRBV6-1 . . TRBJ2-1
CASSLGANYGYTF TGTGCCAGCAGCTTAGGGGCTAACTATGGCTACACCTTC TRBV5-4 few . TRBJ1-2
CASSLDEGAQETQYF TGCGCCAGCAGCCTGGACGAGGGGGCCCAAGAGACCCAGTACTTC TRBV5-1 . TRBD1 TRBJ2-5
CASSPPLGNSGNTIYF TGTGCCAGCAGTCCCCCATTGGGCAACTCTGGAAACACCATATATTTT TRBV28 few . TRBJ1-3
CASSIDSRQEAFF TGCGCCAGCAGCATCGACTCCCGTCAGGAAGCTTTCTTT TRBV5-1 . . TRBJ1-1
CASSIGEGANYGYTF TGTGCCAGTAGTATAGGGGAGGGGGCTAACTATGGCTACACCTTC TRBV19 . . TRBJ1-2
CASSDGPPGFPAFF TGCGCCAGCAGTGATGGCCCCCCCGGTTTTCCAGCTTTCTTT TRBV10-1 . . TRBJ1-1
CASTLTPDRFNQPQHF TGTGCCAGCACCCTTACCCCGGACAGATTCAATCAGCCCCAGCATTTT TRBV6-1 few . TRBJ1-5
CASSIIRQRNTGELFF TGTGCCAGCAGCATCATCAGACAGAGAAACACCGGGGAGCTGTTTTTT TRBV11-2 once . TRBJ2-2
CASSFEGGDGYTF TGTGCCAGCAGCTTTGAGGGGGGAGATGGCTACACCTTC TRBV11-2 . . TRBJ1-2
CASGDSKVTDTQYF TGTGCCAGCGGGGACTCAAAAGTAACAGATACGCAGTATTTT TRBV6-2/TRBV6-3 few . TRBJ2-3
CASSLPFRLAGSYNEQFF TGTGCCAGCAGCTTACCCTTTAGACTAGCGGGTTCGTACAATGAGCAGTTCTTC TRBV7-9 . TRBD2 TRBJ2-1
CASSRGAGDNNEQFF TGTGCCAGCAGCCGGGGAGCGGGGGATAACAATGAGCAGTTCTTC TRBV7-8 . TRBD2 TRBJ2-1
CSVVFRGRQETQYF TGCAGCGTTGTTTTCAGGGGACGACAAGAGACCCAGTACTTC TRBV29-1 . . TRBJ2-5
CASRPGTGRNEQFF TGTGCCAGCAGACCCGGGACAGGGAGGAATGAGCAGTTCTTC TRBV6-2/TRBV6-3 . TRBD1 TRBJ2-1
CASSSMAEAEAFF TGTGCCAGCAGCTCAATGGCCGAGGCTGAAGCTTTCTTT TRBV7-3 . . TRBJ1-1
CASSILAGPYEQYF TGTGCCAGTAGTATTTTGGCGGGGCCCTACGAGCAGTACTTC TRBV19 . . TRBJ2-7
CASSFPSGQGTGYTF TGTGCCAGCAGTTTCCCATCGGGACAGGGGACTGGCTACACCTTC TRBV28 few TRBD1 TRBJ1-2
CAWSAAGDSPLHF TGTGCCTGGAGTGCCGCAGGGGATTCACCCCTCCACTTT TRBV30 . . TRBJ1-6
CAWSVLNEQFF TGTGCCTGGAGTGTACTCAATGAGCAGTTCTTC TRBV30 . . TRBJ2-1
CASSLTGSRGYTF TGTGCCAGCAGCCTTACAGGGTCTCGTGGCTACACCTTC TRBV5-6 few . TRBJ1-2
CASRLGANGEQFF TGTGCCAGCAGACTAGGTGCTAACGGTGAGCAGTTCTTC TRBV6-1 . . TRBJ2-1
CASSDWTDGEQYF TGTGCCAGCAGTGATTGGACCGACGGGGAGCAGTACTTC TRBV2 few . TRBJ2-7
CSAGLAGRGEQYF TGCAGTGCCGGACTAGCGGGAAGGGGAGAGCAGTACTTC TRBV20-1 once TRBD2 TRBJ2-7
CASSQGFSGNTIYF TGCGCCAGCAGCCAAGGTTTCTCTGGAAACACCATATATTTT TRBV4-1 few . TRBJ1-3
CAISSDTSGNTIYF TGTGCCATCAGCTCGGACACCTCTGGAAACACCATATATTTT TRBV10-3 . . TRBJ1-3
CASTDSLIQPQHF TGTGCCAGCACGGACAGCTTAATTCAGCCCCAGCATTTT TRBV6-2/TRBV6-3 few . TRBJ1-5
CAWSQQGTHEQYF TGTGCCTGGAGTCAGCAGGGAACCCACGAGCAGTACTTC TRBV30 . . TRBJ2-7
CASRHNRGAYGYTF TGTGCCAGCAGGCATAACAGGGGCGCCTATGGCTACACCTTC TRBV7-2 . TRBD1 TRBJ1-2
CASSPRLAGGKGTQYF TGTGCCAGCAGCCCCCGACTAGCGGGAGGTAAAGGGACCCAGTACTTC TRBV7-2 . TRBD2 TRBJ2-5
CSAPGTSVSTDTQYF TGCAGTGCTCCAGGGACTAGCGTTAGCACAGATACGCAGTATTTT TRBV20-1 few TRBD2 TRBJ2-3
CASSLGLPTDTQYF TGCGCCAGCAGCTTGGGGTTACCCACAGATACGCAGTATTTT TRBV5-1 . . TRBJ2-3
CAWSAFYTVAFF TGTGCCTGGAGTGCCTTTTACACTGTAGCTTTCTTT TRBV30 . . TRBJ1-1
CASSPRGQETQYF TGTGCCAGCAGTCCCCGGGGCCAAGAGACCCAGTACTTC TRBV27 few . TRBJ2-5
CASSQDGGYRELFF TGCGCCAGCAGCCAAGATGGGGGGTATAGGGAGCTGTTTTTT TRBV4-1 once . TRBJ2-2
CASSQDRNTEAFF TGTGCCAGCAGCCAAGATAGGAACACTGAAGCTTTCTTT TRBV14 . . TRBJ1-1
CASSLRQNYGYTF TGTGCCAGCAGTTTAAGGCAGAACTATGGCTACACCTTC TRBV28 . . TRBJ1-2
CAWSLRSKGPQHF TGTGCCTGGAGTCTCCGATCCAAGGGGCCCCAGCATTTT TRBV30 . . TRBJ1-5
CATSSALGQVSYEQYF TGTGCCACCAGCAGTGCCCTGGGACAGGTCTCCTACGAGCAGTACTTC TRBV15 few TRBD1 TRBJ2-7
CASSLGGYYGYTF TGTGCCAGCAGCCTGGGAGGGTACTATGGCTACACCTTC TRBV6-1 few . TRBJ1-2
CASSEPADQETQYF TGTGCCAGCAGTGAACCGGCAGACCAAGAGACCCAGTACTTC TRBV6-1 . . TRBJ2-5
CASSQVGVNTEAFF TGTGCCAGCAGCCAAGTTGGGGTGAACACTGAAGCTTTCTTT TRBV4-2 . . TRBJ1-1
CSVREGRRNYGYTF TGCAGTGTGCGAGAGGGACGGAGGAACTATGGCTACACCTTC TRBV20-1 . . TRBJ1-2
CASSAGQGKNSPLHF TGTGCCAGCTCGGCTGGACAGGGGAAGAATTCACCCCTCCACTTT TRBV18 few TRBD1 TRBJ1-6
CASSSEAGGGPGELFF TGTGCCAGCAGCTCCGAAGCGGGGGGGGGCCCCGGGGAGCTGTTTTTT TRBV7-2 . TRBD2 TRBJ2-2
CASSLFPSGSGDTQYF TGTGCCAGCAGCCTTTTCCCCAGCGGGAGTGGGGATACGCAGTATTTT TRBV7-3 few TRBD2 TRBJ2-3
CASSSIAGGGTGELFF TGTGCCAGCAGCTCAATAGCGGGAGGAGGCACCGGGGAGCTGTTTTTT TRBV5-4 few TRBD2 TRBJ2-2
CASRPRQGTSGEQYF TGCGCCAGCCGCCCCAGACAGGGGACTAGCGGCGAGCAGTACTTC TRBV5-1 . TRBD2 TRBJ2-7
CASSGTTGGSANYGYTF TGCGCCAGCAGCGGGACGACAGGGGGATCAGCTAACTATGGCTACACCTTC TRBV5-1 . TRBD1 TRBJ1-2
CATSDPGLGDTGELFF TGTGCCACCAGTGATCCGGGACTAGGCGACACCGGGGAGCTGTTTTTT TRBV24-1 few TRBD2 TRBJ2-2